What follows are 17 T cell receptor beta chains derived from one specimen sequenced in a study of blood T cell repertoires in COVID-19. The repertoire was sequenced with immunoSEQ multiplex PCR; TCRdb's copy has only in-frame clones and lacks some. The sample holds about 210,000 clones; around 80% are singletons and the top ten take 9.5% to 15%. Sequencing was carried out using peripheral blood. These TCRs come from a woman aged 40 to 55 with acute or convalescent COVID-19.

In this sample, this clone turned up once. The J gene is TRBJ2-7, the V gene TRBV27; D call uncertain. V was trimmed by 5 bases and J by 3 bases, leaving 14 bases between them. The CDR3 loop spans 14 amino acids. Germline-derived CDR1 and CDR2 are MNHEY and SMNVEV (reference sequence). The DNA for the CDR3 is TGTGCCAGCAGTCCCCCCGGCGGCCTCTACGAGCAGTACTTC. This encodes CASSPPGGLYEQYF.

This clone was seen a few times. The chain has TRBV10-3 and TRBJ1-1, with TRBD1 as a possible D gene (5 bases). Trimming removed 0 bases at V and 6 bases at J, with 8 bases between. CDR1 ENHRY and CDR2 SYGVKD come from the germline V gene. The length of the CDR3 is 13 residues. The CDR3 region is CAISESKGAEAFF. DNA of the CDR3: TGTGCCATCAGTGAGTCGAAAGGGGCTGAAGCTTTCTTT.

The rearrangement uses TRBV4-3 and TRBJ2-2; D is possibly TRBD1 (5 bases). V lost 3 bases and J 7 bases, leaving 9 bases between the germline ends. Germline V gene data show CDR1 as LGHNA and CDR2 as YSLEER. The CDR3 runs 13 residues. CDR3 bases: TGCGCCAGCAGCCATGTAAGGGGCGGGGAGCTGTTTTTT. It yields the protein CASSHVRGGELFF.

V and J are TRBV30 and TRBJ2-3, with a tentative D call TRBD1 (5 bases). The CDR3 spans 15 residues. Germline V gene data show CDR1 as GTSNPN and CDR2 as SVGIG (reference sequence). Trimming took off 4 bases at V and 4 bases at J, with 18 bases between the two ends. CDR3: CAWNPEGDWADTQYF. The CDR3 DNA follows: TGTGCCTGGAACCCCGAAGGGGATTGGGCAGATACGCAGTATTTT.

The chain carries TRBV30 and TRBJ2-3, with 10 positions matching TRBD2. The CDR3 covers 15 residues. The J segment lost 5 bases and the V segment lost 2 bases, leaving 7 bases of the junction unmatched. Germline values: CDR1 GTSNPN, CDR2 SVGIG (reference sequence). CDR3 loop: CAWSTSGTWVDTQYF. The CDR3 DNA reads TGTGCCTGGAGTACTAGCGGGACCTGGGTAGATACGCAGTATTTT.

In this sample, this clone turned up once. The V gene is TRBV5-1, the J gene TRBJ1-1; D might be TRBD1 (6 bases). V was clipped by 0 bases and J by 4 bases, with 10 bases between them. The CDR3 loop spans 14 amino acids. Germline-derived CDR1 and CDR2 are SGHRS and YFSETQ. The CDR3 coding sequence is TGCGCCAGCAGCTTGGGCCAGGGGATCACTGAAGCTTTCTTT. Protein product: CASSLGQGITEAFF.

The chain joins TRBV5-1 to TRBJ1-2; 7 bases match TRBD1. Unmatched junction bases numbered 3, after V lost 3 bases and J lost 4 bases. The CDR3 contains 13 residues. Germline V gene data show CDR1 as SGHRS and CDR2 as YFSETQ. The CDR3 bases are TGCGCCAGCAGCTCGGGACAGATCTATGGCTACACCTTC. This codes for CASSSGQIYGYTF. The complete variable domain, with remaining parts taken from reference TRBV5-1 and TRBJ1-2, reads KAGVTQTPRYLIKTRGQQVTLSCSPISGHRSVSWYQQTPGQGLQFLFEYFSETQRNKGNFPGRFSGRQFSNSRSEMNVSTLELGDSALYLCASSSGQIYGYTFGSGTRLTVV.

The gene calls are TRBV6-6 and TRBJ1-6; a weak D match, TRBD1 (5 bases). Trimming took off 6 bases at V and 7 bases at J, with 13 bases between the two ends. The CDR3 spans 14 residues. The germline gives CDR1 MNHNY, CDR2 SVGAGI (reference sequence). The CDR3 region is CASSPGSGNSPLHF. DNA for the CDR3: TGTGCCAGCAGCCCAGGGTCGGGCAATTCACCCCTCCACTTT.

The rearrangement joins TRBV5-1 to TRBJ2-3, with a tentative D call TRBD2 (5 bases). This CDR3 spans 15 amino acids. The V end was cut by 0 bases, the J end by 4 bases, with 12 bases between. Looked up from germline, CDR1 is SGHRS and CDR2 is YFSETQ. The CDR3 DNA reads TGCGCCAGCAGCTTGGGAGGCCAGCGGCCAGATACGCAGTATTTT. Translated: CASSLGGQRPDTQYF.

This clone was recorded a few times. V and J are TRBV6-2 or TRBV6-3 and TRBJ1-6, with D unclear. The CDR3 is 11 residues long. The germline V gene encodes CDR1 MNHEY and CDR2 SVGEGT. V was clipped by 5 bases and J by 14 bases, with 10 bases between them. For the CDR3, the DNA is TGTGCCAGCAGTCCCGCAGTAACCCTCCACTTT. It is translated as CASSPAVTLHF.

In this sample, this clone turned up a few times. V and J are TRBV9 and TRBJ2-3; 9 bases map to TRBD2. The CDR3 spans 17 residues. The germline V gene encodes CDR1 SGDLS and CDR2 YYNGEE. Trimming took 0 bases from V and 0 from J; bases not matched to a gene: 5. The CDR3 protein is CASSVGAGGTSTDTQYF. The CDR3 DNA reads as TGTGCCAGCAGCGTAGGAGCGGGGGGCACTAGCACAGATACGCAGTATTTT.

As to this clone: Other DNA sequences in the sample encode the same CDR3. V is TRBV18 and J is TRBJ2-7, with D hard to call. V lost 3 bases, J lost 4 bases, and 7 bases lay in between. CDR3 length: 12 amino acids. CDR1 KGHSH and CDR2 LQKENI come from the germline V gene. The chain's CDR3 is CASSPDSYEQYF. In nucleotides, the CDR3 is TGTGCCAGCTCACCCGACTCGTACGAGCAGTACTTC.

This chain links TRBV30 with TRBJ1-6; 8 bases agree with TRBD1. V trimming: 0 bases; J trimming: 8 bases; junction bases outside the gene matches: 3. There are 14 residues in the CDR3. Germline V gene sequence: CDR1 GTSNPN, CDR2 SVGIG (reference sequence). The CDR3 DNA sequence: TGTGCCTGGAGTGTCGGACAGGGTGATTCACCCCTCCACTTT. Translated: CAWSVGQGDSPLHF.

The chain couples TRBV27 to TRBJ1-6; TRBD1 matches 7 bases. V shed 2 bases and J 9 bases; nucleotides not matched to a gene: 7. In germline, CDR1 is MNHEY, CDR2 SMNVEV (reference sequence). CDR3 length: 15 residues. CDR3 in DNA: TGTGCCAGCAGTTTAACAGGCAGGGGGAGTTCACCCCTCCACTTT. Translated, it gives CASSLTGRGSSPLHF.

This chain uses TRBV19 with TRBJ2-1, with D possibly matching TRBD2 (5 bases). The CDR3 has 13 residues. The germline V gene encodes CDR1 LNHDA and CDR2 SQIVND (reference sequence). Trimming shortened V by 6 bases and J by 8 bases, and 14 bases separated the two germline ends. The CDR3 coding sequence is TGTGCCAGTAGCCGGGAACTTGGATATGAGCAGTTCTTC. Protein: CASSRELGYEQFF.

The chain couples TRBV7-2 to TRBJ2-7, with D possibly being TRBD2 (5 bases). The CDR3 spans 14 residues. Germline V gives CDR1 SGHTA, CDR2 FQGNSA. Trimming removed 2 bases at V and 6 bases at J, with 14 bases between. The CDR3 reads CASSLFEGLIEQYF. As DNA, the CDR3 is TGTGCCAGCAGCTTATTCGAGGGCCTAATCGAGCAGTACTTC.

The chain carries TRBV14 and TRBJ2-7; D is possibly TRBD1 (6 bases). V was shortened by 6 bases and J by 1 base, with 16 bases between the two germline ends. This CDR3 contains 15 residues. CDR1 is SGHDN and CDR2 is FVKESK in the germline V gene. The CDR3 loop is CASRPAGQRSYEQYF. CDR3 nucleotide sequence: TGTGCCAGCAGACCCGCAGGACAGAGATCCTACGAGCAGTACTTC.